The sample holds a few counts of the clone carrying this TCR beta chain. As yet, its antigen is unknown. These data are taken from a study of T cell responses to AZD1222 COVID-19 vaccine. Study results and limitations: Donors skewed white British and female; clonal diversity was possibly underestimated. Nearly half of spike-specific TCRs reportedly target variant regions that are unmutated in the B.1.351 and B.1.1.7 variants.

Pooling was applied to second doses at about 4 or about 12 weeks. Germline V gene sequence: CDR1 PRHDT, CDR2 FYEKMQ (reference sequence). Trimming removed 0 bases at V and 2 bases at J, with 8 bases between. This CDR3 has 15 residues. Assay used: immunoSEQ multiplex PCR; TCRdb lists only in-frame clones, some missing. The table has some 60,000 clones, 80% to 90% seen once. The receptor was isolated from an adult who received the AZD1222 COVID-19 vaccine. This chain uses TRBV13 with TRBJ1-5, with D possibly TRBD1 on 5 matching bases. The material sequenced was peripheral blood, taken 28 days after the second AZD1222 dose. CDR3 protein: CASSLGEGRNQPQHF. The CDR3 nucleotides are TGTGCCAGCAGCTTAGGGGAGGGACGCAATCAGCCCCAGCATTTT. Using reference TRBV13 and TRBJ1-5 for the parts outside the CDR3, the full variable domain is AAGVIQSPRHLIKEKRETATLKCYPIPRHDTVYWYQQGPGQDPQFLISFYEKMQSDKGSIPDRFSAQQFSDYHSELNMSSLELGDSALYFCASSLGEGRNQPQHFGDGTRLSIL.